The rows below give T cell receptor beta chains drawn from one sample of a study of neurological immune-mediated disorders. TCRdb reanalysed the 5' RACE reads using MiXCR and keeps one entry per CDR3 protein. The sample includes 65,000 to 70,000 distinct CDR3 sequences, 4.1% seen only once; the top ten take 2.5% to 3%. The sequenced sample consisted of PBMCs. These receptors were collected from a man aged 50 or older with multiple sclerosis. Both conserved end residues are trimmed from each CDR3.

j_gene	v_gene	len	CDR3aa
TRBJ1-1	TRBV5-1	12	ASSSTGTGAEAF
TRBJ1-1	TRBV10-3	10	AISRQGTEAF
TRBJ1-1	TRBV12-3/TRBV12-4	12	ASSRNGQGAEAF
TRBJ1-1	TRBV5-1	12	ASSLGHMNTEAF
TRBJ2-3	TRBV5-1	14	ASSLVVAASTDTQY
TRBJ2-5	TRBV15	16	ATSIGWGVSLLQETQY
TRBJ2-1	TRBV5-1	13	ASSSGLVSSDEQF
TRBJ1-5	TRBV11-2	13	ASSLEGTGLQPQH
TRBJ1-1	TRBV6-2/TRBV6-3	12	ASSFPGGGTEAF
TRBJ1-1	TRBV5-1	11	ASSLLIGTEAF
TRBJ2-7	TRBV15	15	ATSRDNTQGGVSEQY
TRBJ2-7	TRBV5-5	15	ASSFRPPGGSSYEQY
TRBJ2-5	TRBV7-3	12	ASSKQGARETQY
TRBJ2-1	TRBV20-1	12	SARVDSSYNEQF
TRBJ2-1	TRBV27	13	ASSPLSGGNNEQF
TRBJ2-5	TRBV4-2	14	ASSQERQGGRETQY
TRBJ2-3	TRBV7-9	13	ASSSVVGYTDTQY
TRBJ2-3	TRBV20-1	11	SAPSTVTDTQY
TRBJ1-1	TRBV7-9	12	ASSLRSTGTEAF
TRBJ2-7	TRBV2	11	ASRGDRGLPDY
TRBJ1-1	TRBV18	11	ASSPGLNEKAF
TRBJ2-5	TRBV7-6	14	ASSPSGIPTEETQY
TRBJ2-3	TRBV7-8	12	ASKQGLLVDTQY
TRBJ2-7	TRBV5-1	13	ASSGGQESSYEQY
TRBJ2-7	TRBV20-1	12	SASGGVSSYEQY
TRBJ2-5	TRBV20-1	12	SARSRGLRETQY
TRBJ1-2	TRBV6-6	11	ASQGGGSYGYT
TRBJ1-2	TRBV6-1	9	ASSDNYGYT
TRBJ1-2	TRBV5-1	13	ASSLGQTQYRGYT
TRBJ1-1	TRBV5-1	11	ARDRGRVSEAF
TRBJ2-3	TRBV6-5	14	ASSSGGPPSTDTQY
TRBJ2-5	TRBV5-1	12	ASRRGQAEETQY
TRBJ1-1	TRBV15	14	ATSRSRSGGGTEAF
TRBJ2-7	TRBV7-9	12	ASSALGDPYEQY
TRBJ2-1	TRBV5-1	12	ASSGTGGPNEQF
TRBJ2-3	TRBV12-3/TRBV12-4	12	ASSFIQGTDTQY
TRBJ2-1	TRBV5-1	15	ASSTGLAGSLYNEQF
TRBJ1-1	TRBV5-1	12	ASSPQSGPAEAF
TRBJ2-3	TRBV7-2	14	ASSVQGVVGTDTQY
TRBJ2-1	TRBV12-3/TRBV12-4	10	ASSSEDDEQF
TRBJ2-6	TRBV5-1	16	ASSKGRNPPLGANVLT
TRBJ1-1	TRBV6-2/TRBV6-3	12	ASSGQGAYTEAF
TRBJ2-3	TRBV28	14	ASSLFTGRFKDTQY
TRBJ1-6	TRBV15	14	ATSRDRGQAGSPLN
TRBJ2-2	TRBV5-1	13	ASSAGQGATGELF
TRBJ2-3	TRBV5-1	16	ASSPGGLAGGGTDTQY